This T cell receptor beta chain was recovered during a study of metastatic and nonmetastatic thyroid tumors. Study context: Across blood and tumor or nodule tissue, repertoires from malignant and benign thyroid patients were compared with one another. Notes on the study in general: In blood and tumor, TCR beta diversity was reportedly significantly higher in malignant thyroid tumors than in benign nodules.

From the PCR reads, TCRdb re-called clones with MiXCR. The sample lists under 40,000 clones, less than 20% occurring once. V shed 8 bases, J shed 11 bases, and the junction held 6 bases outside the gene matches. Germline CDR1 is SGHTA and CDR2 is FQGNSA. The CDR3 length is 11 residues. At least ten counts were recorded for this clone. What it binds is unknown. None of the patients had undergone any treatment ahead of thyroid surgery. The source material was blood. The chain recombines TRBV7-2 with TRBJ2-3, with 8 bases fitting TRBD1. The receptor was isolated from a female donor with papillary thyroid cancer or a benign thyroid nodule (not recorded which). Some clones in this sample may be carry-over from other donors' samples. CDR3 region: CASRQGLKQYF. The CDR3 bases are TGTGCCAGCCGACAGGGGTTGAAGCAGTATTTT.